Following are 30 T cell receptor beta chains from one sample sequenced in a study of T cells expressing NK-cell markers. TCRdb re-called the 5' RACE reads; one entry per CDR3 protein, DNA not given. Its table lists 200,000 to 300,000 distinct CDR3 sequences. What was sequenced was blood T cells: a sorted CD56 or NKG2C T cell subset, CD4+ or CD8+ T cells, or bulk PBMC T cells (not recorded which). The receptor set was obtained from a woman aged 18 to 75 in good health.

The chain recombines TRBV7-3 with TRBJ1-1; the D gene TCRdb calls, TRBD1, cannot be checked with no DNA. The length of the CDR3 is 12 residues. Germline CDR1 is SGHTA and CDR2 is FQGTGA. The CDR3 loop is CASSDQGQEAFF.

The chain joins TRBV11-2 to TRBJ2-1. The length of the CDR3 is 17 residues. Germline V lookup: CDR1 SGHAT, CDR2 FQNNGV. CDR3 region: CASSPRLRHNFRHEQFF.

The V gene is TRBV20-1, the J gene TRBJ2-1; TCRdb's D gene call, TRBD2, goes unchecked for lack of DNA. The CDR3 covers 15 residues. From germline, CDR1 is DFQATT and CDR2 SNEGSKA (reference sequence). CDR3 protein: CSARSPRGRWDEQFF.

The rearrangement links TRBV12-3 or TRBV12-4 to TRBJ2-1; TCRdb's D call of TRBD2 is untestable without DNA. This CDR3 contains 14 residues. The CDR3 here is CASKPGLAGSIQFF.

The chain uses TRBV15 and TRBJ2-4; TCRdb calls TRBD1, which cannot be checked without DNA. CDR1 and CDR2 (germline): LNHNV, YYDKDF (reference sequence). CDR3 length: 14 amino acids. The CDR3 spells CATSRGTGGDIQYF.

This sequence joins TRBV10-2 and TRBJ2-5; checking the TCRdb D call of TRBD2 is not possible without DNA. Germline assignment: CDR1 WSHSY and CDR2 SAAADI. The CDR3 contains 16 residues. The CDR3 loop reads CASSDSRLAGQETQYF.

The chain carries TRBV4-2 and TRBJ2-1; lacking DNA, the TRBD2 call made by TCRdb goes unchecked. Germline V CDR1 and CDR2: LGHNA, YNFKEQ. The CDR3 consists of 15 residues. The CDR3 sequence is CASSQGAGAYNEQFF.

The CDR3 region is CASSSRGGRSYNEQFF. The chain employs TRBV12-3 or TRBV12-4 and TRBJ2-1; TCRdb outputs TRBD2, but without DNA this stays unchecked. The CDR3 is 16 amino acids.

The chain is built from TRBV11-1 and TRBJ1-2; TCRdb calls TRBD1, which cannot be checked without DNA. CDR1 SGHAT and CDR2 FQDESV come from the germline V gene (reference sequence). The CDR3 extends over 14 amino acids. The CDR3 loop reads CASSVGPDFSGYTF.

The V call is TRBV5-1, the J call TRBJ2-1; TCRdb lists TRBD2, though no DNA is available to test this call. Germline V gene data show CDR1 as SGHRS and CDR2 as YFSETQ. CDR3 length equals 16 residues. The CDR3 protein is CASSLTSGVTYNEQFF.

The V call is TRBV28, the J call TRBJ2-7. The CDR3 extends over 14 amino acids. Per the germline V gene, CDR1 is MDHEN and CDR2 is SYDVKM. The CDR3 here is CASSLQSAPSRQYF.

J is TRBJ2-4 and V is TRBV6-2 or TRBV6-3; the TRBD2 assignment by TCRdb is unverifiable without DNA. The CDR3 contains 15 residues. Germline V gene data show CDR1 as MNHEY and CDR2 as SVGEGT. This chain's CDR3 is CASSSRTSFRNIQYF.

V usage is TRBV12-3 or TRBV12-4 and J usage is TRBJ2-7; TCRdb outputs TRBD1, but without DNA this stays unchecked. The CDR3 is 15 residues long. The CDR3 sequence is CASSYLLRGPGEQYF.

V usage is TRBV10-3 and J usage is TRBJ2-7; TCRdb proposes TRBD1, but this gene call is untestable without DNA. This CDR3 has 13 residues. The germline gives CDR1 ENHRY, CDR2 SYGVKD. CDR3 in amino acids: CAHQRTGGGEQYF.

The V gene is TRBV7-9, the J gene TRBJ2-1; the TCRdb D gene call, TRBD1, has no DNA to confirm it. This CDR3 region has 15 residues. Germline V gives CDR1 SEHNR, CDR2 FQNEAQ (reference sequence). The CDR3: CASSSGTGVGNEQFF. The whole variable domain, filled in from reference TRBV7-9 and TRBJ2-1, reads DTGVSQNPRHKITKRGQNVTFRCDPISEHNRLYWYRQTLGQGPEFLTYFQNEAQLEKSRLLSDRFSAERPKGSFSTLEIQRTEQGDSAMYLCASSSGTGVGNEQFFGPGTRLTVL.

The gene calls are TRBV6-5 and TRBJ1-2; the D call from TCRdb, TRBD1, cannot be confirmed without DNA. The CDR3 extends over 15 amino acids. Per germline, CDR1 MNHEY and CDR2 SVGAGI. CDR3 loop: CASSYVGTGGYGYTF.

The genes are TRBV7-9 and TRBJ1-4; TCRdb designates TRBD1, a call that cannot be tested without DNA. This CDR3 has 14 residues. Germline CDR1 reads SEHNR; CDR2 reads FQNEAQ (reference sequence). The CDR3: CASSTGQPNEKLFF.

The CDR3 here is CSASPLASRIETQYF. The genes are TRBV20-1 and TRBJ2-5; TCRdb reports TRBD2, a call that lacks DNA to check it against. From germline, CDR1 is DFQATT and CDR2 SNEGSKA (reference sequence). There are 15 residues in the CDR3.

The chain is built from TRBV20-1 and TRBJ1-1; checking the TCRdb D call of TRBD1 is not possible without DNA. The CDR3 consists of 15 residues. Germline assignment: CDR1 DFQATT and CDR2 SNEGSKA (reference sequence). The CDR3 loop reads CSAGGTGGLNTEAFF.

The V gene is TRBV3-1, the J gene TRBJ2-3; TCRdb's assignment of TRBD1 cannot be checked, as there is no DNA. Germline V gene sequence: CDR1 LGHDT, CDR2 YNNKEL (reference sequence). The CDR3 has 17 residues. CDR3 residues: CASSSRGRGGPEDTQYF.

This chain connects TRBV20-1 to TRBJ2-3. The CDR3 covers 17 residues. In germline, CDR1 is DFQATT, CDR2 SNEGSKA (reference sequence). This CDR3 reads CSAPRWQSNSGTDTQYF.

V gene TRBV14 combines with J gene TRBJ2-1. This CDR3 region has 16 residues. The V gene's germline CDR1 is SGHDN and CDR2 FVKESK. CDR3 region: CASSGTNRSSYNEQFF.

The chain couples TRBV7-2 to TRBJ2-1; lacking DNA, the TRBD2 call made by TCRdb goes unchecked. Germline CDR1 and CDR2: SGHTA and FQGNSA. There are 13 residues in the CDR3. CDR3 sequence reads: CASSLGDSYEQFF.

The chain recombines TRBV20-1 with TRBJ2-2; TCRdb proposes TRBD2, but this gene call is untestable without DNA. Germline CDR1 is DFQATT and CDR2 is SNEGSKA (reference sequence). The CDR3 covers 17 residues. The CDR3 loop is CSAFGTSGGARTGELFF.

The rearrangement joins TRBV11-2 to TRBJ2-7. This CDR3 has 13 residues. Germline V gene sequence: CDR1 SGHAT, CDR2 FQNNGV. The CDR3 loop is CASSKAGSYEQYF.

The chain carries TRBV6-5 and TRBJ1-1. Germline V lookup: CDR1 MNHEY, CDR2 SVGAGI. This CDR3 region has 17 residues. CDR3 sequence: CASSYWPRGPADTEAFF.

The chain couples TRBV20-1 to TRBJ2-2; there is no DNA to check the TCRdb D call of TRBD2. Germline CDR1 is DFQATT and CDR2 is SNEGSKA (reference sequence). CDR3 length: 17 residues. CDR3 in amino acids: CSVPGLAGSANTGELFF.

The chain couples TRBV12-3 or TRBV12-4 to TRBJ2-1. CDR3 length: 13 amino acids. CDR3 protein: CASSLSRYNEQFF.

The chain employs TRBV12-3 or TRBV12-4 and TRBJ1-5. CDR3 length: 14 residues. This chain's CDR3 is CASSLNVRSQPQHF.

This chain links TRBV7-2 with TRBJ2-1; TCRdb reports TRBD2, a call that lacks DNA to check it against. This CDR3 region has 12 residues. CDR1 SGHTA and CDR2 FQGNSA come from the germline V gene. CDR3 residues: CASAWEDHEQFF. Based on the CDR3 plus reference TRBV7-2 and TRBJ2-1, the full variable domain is GAGVSQSPSNKVTEKGKDVELRCDPISGHTALYWYRQSLGQGLEFLIYFQGNSAPDKSGLPSDRFSAERTGGSVSTLTIQRTQQEDSAVYLCASAWEDHEQFFGPGTRLTVL.